This T cell receptor (beta chain) was identified in a study of cytomegalovirus exposure and HLA in healthy donors. Overall study: In a later analysis, it was reported that the roughly 130 validation repertoires had been produced on the same platform as the roughly 610 repertoires belonging to the first cohort.

This clone was seen only once. Its target is unknown. The CDR3 covers 16 residues. With 5 bases clipped from V and 6 bases from J, the junction kept 13 bases outside the gene matches. Germline V gene sequence: CDR1 SGHTA, CDR2 FQGNSA. Study-level points and caveats: The listing of 160 or so TCR beta chains classed them as cytomegalovirus-associated.

Profiling relied on immunoSEQ multiplex PCR, and the TCRdb table lists in-frame clones only, not all of them. The sample has 230,000 or so clones, about 86% seen once. The TCR comes from a woman aged 18-29 years in good health and CMV-seronegative. The chain joins TRBV7-2 to TRBJ2-3, with 8 bases fitting TRBD2. Material: PBMCs. CDR3 sequence (DNA): TGTGCCAGCAGCGACGCAGTGGGAGCGGGAGTGGATACGCAGTATTTT. It codes for CASSDAVGAGVDTQYF.